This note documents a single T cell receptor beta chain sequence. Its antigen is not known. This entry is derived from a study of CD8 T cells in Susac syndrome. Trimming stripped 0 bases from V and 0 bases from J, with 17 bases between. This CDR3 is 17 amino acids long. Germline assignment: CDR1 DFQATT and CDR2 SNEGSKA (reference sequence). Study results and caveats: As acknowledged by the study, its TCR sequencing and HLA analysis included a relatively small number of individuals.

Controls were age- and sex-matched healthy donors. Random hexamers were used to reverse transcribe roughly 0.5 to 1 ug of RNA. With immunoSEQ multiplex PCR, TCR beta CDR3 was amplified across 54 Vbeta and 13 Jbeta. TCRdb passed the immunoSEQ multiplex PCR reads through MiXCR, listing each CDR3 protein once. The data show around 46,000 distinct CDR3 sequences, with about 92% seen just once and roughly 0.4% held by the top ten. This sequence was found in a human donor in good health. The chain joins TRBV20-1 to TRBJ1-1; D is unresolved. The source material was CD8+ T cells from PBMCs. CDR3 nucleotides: TGCAGTGCTAGAGATGGAGAAGGTCCTCACATGAACACTGAAGCTTTCTTT. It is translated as CSARDGEGPHMNTEAFF.